This T cell receptor beta chain was captured by sequencing in a study of OX40 agonist ivuxolimab in advanced cancers. Study-wide background: Clinicians treated patients with ivuxolimab, an agonistic anti-OX40 (CD134) antibody. Patients receiving dose escalation had hepatocellular carcinoma, melanoma, renal cell or head and neck cancer.

Trimming removed 6 bases from V and 2 bases from J; junction bases left unmatched: 6. The CDR3 contains 15 residues. From germline, CDR1 is MNHEY and CDR2 SVGAGI. A note on this clone: The antigen is unknown.

Broader study findings: Both blood CD4+ and CD8+ T cells showed clonal growth by week 6 at 0.1 to 3.0 mg/kg.

Some clones are missing from TCRdb's copy, which holds only in-frame ones; the method was immunoSEQ multiplex PCR. The sample contains 75,000 to 100,000 clones, around 84% of which appear only once. The receptor was isolated from an adult with an advanced solid tumor such as melanoma, head and neck, liver or kidney cancer. The V call is TRBV6-5, the J call TRBJ2-3; 9 positions match TRBD2. The sequenced sample was CD4+ or CD8+ T cells sorted from blood, obtained in a trial of the OX40 agonist ivuxolimab. Here the CDR3 reads CASRRVAGATDTQYF. The DNA of the CDR3 is TGTGCCAGCAGGCGAGTAGCGGGGGCCACAGATACGCAGTATTTT.